This T cell receptor (beta chain) was captured by sequencing in a study of blood T cells in healthy people across ages. V was clipped by 4 bases and J by 4 bases; unmatched bases: 5. Germline-derived CDR1 and CDR2 are LGHNA and YSLEER. This CDR3 region has 14 residues. Findings and caveats of the study: Greater diversity and more naive CD4+ cells were seen in long-lived donors than in aged donors. It was held that diversity estimates obtained from one million T cells represented underestimates.

Combining a sample-barcoded 5' primer with a J-beta primer mix, a second PCR ran for roughly 6 to 12 cycles. TCRdb analysed the 5' RACE reads with MiXCR anew, one entry per CDR3 protein. The sample carries roughly 570,000 distinct CDR3 sequences, 25% to 30% recorded once. Each sample yielded at least 6 million isolated PBMCs. A minimum of 5 micrograms of total RNA was extracted per sample. This clonotype showed up just a few times. Its antigen is as yet unknown. This clonotype was sampled from a woman in her seventies in good health. The chain joins TRBV4-3 to TRBJ2-5; the match to TRBD2 covers 8 bases. Input material: blood. CDR3 sequence reads: CASSPGGAVETQYF. In nucleotides, the CDR3 is TGCGCCAGCAGCCCCGGGGGGGCCGTAGAGACCCAGTACTTC.